A single sample gave rise to the 4 T cell receptor beta chains below, sequenced in a study of shared clonotypes between healthy human individuals (dated by TCRdb to between 2020 and 2021). Receptor libraries were prepared by the immunoSEQ multiplex PCR assay. TCRdb's version of the immuneACCESS table is confined to in-frame rearrangements and falls short of the full clone set. An unresolved V gene accounts for under half of the shortfall where checked; the remainder is of unknown origin. The sample table contains about 2.3 million clones; only one count was recorded for approximately 95% of them. The ten largest account for under 0.45% of the sample. The sample was naive CD4+ T cells from PBMCs. The cell subset or site tag for this specimen amounts to: CD45RA+ positively selected. The origin of the receptors is a man between 18 and 35 years old in good health. Some clones in this sample may be carry-over from other donors' samples.

The CDR3 region has the DNA TGTGCCAGCAGACGACAAACACATGGGAATGAGCAGTTCTTC. This sequence encodes CASRRQTHGNEQFF. This chain connects TRBV28 to TRBJ2-1; D is ambiguous. The germline V and J ends were trimmed by 6 bases and 7 bases, with 16 bases remaining between them. The CDR3 has 14 residues. Germline V gene data show CDR1 as MDHEN and CDR2 as SYDVKM.

V gene TRBV4-2 combines with J gene TRBJ1-1; 12 nucleotides align to TRBD1. The CDR3 covers 17 residues. Germline lookup yields CDR1 LGHNA and CDR2 YNFKEQ. The junction had 10 bases not matched to a gene; V was cut back by 5 bases and J by 3 bases. Here the CDR3 reads CASSGRDRGRVYTEAFF. The CDR3 coding sequence is TGTGCCAGCAGCGGACGGGACAGGGGGCGCGTTTACACTGAAGCTTTCTTT.

The chain employs TRBV9 and TRBJ2-1; 11 positions agree with TRBD2. V shed 0 bases, J shed 8 bases, and the junction held 10 bases outside the gene matches. Germline assignment: CDR1 SGDLS and CDR2 YYNGEE. This CDR3 is 17 amino acids long. CDR3 amino acids: CASSVAPSGRPGDEQFF. The CDR3 DNA sequence: TGTGCCAGCAGCGTAGCTCCTAGCGGGAGGCCGGGGGATGAGCAGTTCTTC.

The chain employs TRBV7-9 and TRBJ2-7; D possibly corresponds to TRBD2 (5 bases). Trimming pared 2 bases from V and 3 bases from J, leaving 14 bases between. Germline CDR1 SEHNR, CDR2 FQNEAQ (reference sequence). The CDR3 length is 15 residues. The CDR3 sequence: CASSLRSGRGYEQYF. CDR3 DNA: TGTGCCAGCAGCTTACGTTCGGGGAGAGGCTACGAGCAGTACTTC.